One and the same sample provided the 31 T cell receptor beta chains below, sequenced in a study of T cells in localized non-small cell lung cancer (dated by TCRdb to about 2020). The library was built by means of the immunoSEQ multiplex PCR assay. Drawn from immuneACCESS, this table holds only the in-frame rearrangements with V and J called that TCRdb kept. Clones are partly lost; checked studies trace under half to an unresolved V gene and leave the rest unexplained. The sample table shows about 950 clones, and about 23% are seen once. Of the sample, roughly 24% is held by the ten largest clones. Sequenced here: normal lung tissue next to the tumor, sampled before any cancer treatment. These receptors were taken from a female donor at least 60 years old with stage I lung adenocarcinoma.

This sequence joins TRBV29-1 and TRBJ2-2; D is ambiguous. V lost 4 bases and J 4 bases, leaving 7 bases between the germline ends. CDR1 is SQVTM, CDR2 ANQGSEA, per germline. This CDR3 has 12 amino acids. The CDR3 spells CSVGHSTGELFF. CDR3 nucleotide sequence: TGCAGCGTTGGACACTCCACCGGGGAGCTGTTTTTT.

This clone has just a few counts. This rearrangement joins TRBV12-5 to TRBJ1-1, with 7 bases aligning to TRBD1. Germline values: CDR1 LGHNT, CDR2 FRNRAP. The trim removed 0 bases at V and 7 bases at J, leaving 2 bases unmatched. There are 13 residues in the CDR3. The CDR3 DNA sequence: TGTGCTAGTGGTTTGGTAGGGACAGTTGAAGCTTTCTTT. This encodes CASGLVGTVEAFF.

The chain joins TRBV6-8 to TRBJ2-3; TRBD2 matches at 10 bases. This CDR3 comprises 16 residues. Trimming took 5 bases from V and 2 from J; bases not matched to a gene: 7. From germline, CDR1 is MNHGY and CDR2 SAAAGT. DNA of the CDR3: TGTGCCAGCAGTGGAAAGAGCGGGGGGGCCACAGATACGCAGTATTTT. This encodes CASSGKSGGATDTQYF.

The rearrangement uses TRBV18 and TRBJ1-2, with D unresolved. The CDR3 loop spans 18 amino acids. Germline-derived CDR1 and CDR2 are KGHSH and LQKENI. Between the trimmed V and J ends, which lost 0 bases and 4 bases, there was a span of 21 bases. Written as DNA, the CDR3 is TGTGCCAGCTCACCACCTGGATTCGAGTTAGAGGGTCTCTATGGCTACACCTTC. It yields the protein CASSPPGFELEGLYGYTF.

The J gene is TRBJ2-5, the V gene TRBV28, with D perhaps being TRBD1 or TRBD2 (9 bases each). This CDR3 comprises 16 residues. Germline V gene data show CDR1 as MDHEN and CDR2 as SYDVKM. The V and J ends lost 4 bases and 1 base respectively, with 16 bases between them. Here the CDR3 DNA reads TGTGCCAGCAGTTCTAGCGGGACAGGGACCCAAGAGACCCAGTACTTC. Protein: CASSSSGTGTQETQYF. Combining the CDR3 with reference TRBV28 and TRBJ2-5 gives the whole variable domain DVKVTQSSRYLVKRTGEKVFLECVQDMDHENMFWYRQDPGLGLRLIYFSYDVKMKEKGDIPEGYSVSREKKERFSLILESASTNQTSMYLCASSSSGTGTQETQYFGPGTRLLVL.

The V and J genes are TRBV19 and TRBJ1-2, with D hard to call. CDR3 length: 13 residues. The V end lost 7 bases, the J end lost 8 bases, and 17 bases lay between the germline ends. CDR1 LNHDA and CDR2 SQIVND come from the germline V gene (reference sequence). CDR3 residues: CASKDAGSTGYTF. The CDR3 DNA is TGTGCCAGTAAAGACGCCGGCTCCACCGGCTACACCTTC.

The sample holds a few counts of this clone. The chain joins TRBV6-8 to TRBJ1-6; possible D gene TRBD1, 5 bases. V was trimmed by 7 bases and J by 7 bases, leaving 14 bases between them. CDR3 length equals 14 residues. CDR1 MNHGY and CDR2 SAAAGT come from the germline V gene. The CDR3 reads CASTPTDRNSPLHF. DNA of the CDR3: TGTGCCAGCACCCCAACCGACAGAAATTCACCCCTCCACTTT.

The rearrangement joins TRBV6-8 to TRBJ1-5; a weak D match, TRBD1 (6 bases). Deletions cut 7 bases from V and 4 bases from J, with 20 bases between. CDR3 length: 16 residues. Germline assignment: CDR1 MNHGY and CDR2 SAAAGT. DNA of the CDR3: TGTGCCAGCATCGACCTGACAGGTTCGTTTAATCAGCCCCAGCATTTT. Amino acids: CASIDLTGSFNQPQHF.

This clone came up a few times. A read error may account for a junction end that differs from germline. This chain links TRBV6-4 with TRBJ2-1; D might be TRBD2 (6 bases). The germline gives CDR1 MRHNA, CDR2 SNTAGT. The CDR3 is 11 amino acids. The CDR3 loop reads CAISGGNEQFF. The CDR3 region has the DNA TGTGCCATCAGTGGAGGGAATGAGCAGTTCTTC.

By share of the sample, this clone is medium-sized (0.01 to 0.1%). This chain joins TRBV11-3 and TRBJ1-2; possibly TRBD1 for D (6 bases). The V gene lost 1 base and the J gene lost 4 bases, with 13 bases spanning the gap. Germline values: CDR1 SGHNT, CDR2 YENEEA. The CDR3 runs to 15 residues. CDR3 DNA: TGTGCCAGCAGCTTAGTATCTGGGGGCTTCTATGGCTACACCTTC. Its protein is CASSLVSGGFYGYTF.

The rearrangement joins TRBV11-3 to TRBJ2-3, with TRBD2 matching over 10 bases. The CDR3 length is 14 residues. V trimming: 5 bases; J trimming: 5 bases; junction bases outside the gene matches: 4. Germline CDR1 and CDR2: SGHNT and YENEEA. The CDR3 DNA is TGTGCCAGCAGCCCGGGACTAGCGAGAGATACGCAGTATTTT. Its translation is CASSPGLARDTQYF.

By share, this clone ranks as medium-sized. The chain combines TRBV11-3 with TRBJ2-7; 11 bases are shared with TRBD2. Looked up from germline, CDR1 is SGHNT and CDR2 is YENEEA. The junction had 13 bases not matched to a gene; V was cut back by 5 bases and J by 1 base. This CDR3 has 18 amino acids. The CDR3 loop is CASSGEGTSGKLSYEQYF. CDR3 nucleotide sequence: TGTGCCAGCAGCGGGGAAGGGACTAGCGGTAAACTTTCCTACGAGCAGTACTTC.

Only a few counts were recorded for this clone. V gene TRBV19 combines with J gene TRBJ1-1, with D possibly TRBD1 on 5 matching bases. Germline CDR1 reads LNHDA; CDR2 reads SQIVND (reference sequence). This CDR3 comprises 11 residues. Deletions cut 5 bases from V and 7 bases from J, with 8 bases between. The DNA for the CDR3 is TGTGCCAGTAGTGCGGGACTTGAAGCTTTCTTT. Amino acids: CASSAGLEAFF. Based on the CDR3 plus reference TRBV19 and TRBJ1-1, the full variable domain is DGGITQSPKYLFRKEGQNVTLSCEQNLNHDAMYWYRQDPGQGLRLIYYSQIVNDFQKGDIAEGYSVSREKKESFPLTVTSAQKNPTAFYLCASSAGLEAFFGQGTRLTVV.

CDR3 amino acids: CSAQDRGETQYF. In nucleotides, the CDR3 is TGCAGCGCTCAGGACAGGGGGGAGACCCAGTACTTC. This rearrangement joins TRBV29-1 to TRBJ2-5, with TRBD1 matching 10 bases. The CDR3 sequence is 12 residues long. Trimming cost V 7 bases and J 5 bases; bases outside gene matches: 4. Per germline, CDR1 SQVTM and CDR2 ANQGSEA.

The chain combines TRBV25-1 with TRBJ1-5; D possibly corresponds to TRBD1 (5 bases). The CDR3 is made up of 13 amino acids. Trimming shortened V by 3 bases and J by 3 bases, and 6 bases separated the two germline ends. Per germline, CDR1 MGHDK and CDR2 SYGVNS. The CDR3 DNA reads TGTGCCAGCAGTGACAGGGACAATCAGCCCCAGCATTTT. It encodes CASSDRDNQPQHF.

By share, this clone ranks as large. The chain links TRBV28 to TRBJ1-1; unclear D gene. Between the trimmed V and J ends, which lost 5 bases and 6 bases, there was a span of 13 bases. The CDR3 length is 13 residues. The V gene's germline CDR1 is MDHEN and CDR2 SYDVKM. The CDR3 region has the DNA TGTGCCAGCAGTGATCGATCGGAGTCTGAAGCTTTCTTT. Its protein is CASSDRSESEAFF.

The chain employs TRBV7-6 and TRBJ2-7; tentative D call: TRBD2 (7 bases). This CDR3 region has 14 residues. Deletions cut 5 bases from V and 4 bases from J, with 15 bases between. The germline V gene has CDR1 SGHVS and CDR2 FNYEAQ. The CDR3 is CASSGEGGGYEQYF. CDR3 nucleotides: TGTGCCAGCAGCGGGGAAGGGGGAGGGTACGAGCAGTACTTC. Filled out from reference TRBV7-6 and TRBJ2-7, the complete variable domain reads GAGVSQSPRYKVTKRGQDVALRCDPISGHVSLYWYRQALGQGPEFLTYFNYEAQQDKSGLPNDRFSAERPEGSISTLTIQRTEQRDSAMYRCASSGEGGGYEQYFGPGTRLTVT.

V and J are TRBV18 and TRBJ1-6, with 7 bases fitting TRBD1. V lost 3 bases and J lost 5; bases outside the gene matches: 7. CDR1 is KGHSH and CDR2 is LQKENI in the germline V gene. CDR3 length equals 16 residues. The CDR3 DNA follows: TGTGCCAGCTCACCTTGGGAGGGGGCAAATAATTCACCCCTCCACTTT. Its protein is CASSPWEGANNSPLHF.

The table lists this clone with a few counts. The chain links TRBV29-1 to TRBJ2-7; the match to TRBD2 covers 8 bases. With V trimmed by 5 bases and J by 6 bases, 9 bases remained unmatched. Germline lookup yields CDR1 SQVTM and CDR2 ANQGSEA. The CDR3 has 13 amino acids. The CDR3 region is CSVSYRGGGEQYF. The CDR3, as DNA: TGCAGCGTTAGCTACCGGGGGGGCGGCGAGCAGTACTTC.

In its sample, this clone ranks as large (0.1 to 1%). J is TRBJ2-1 and V is TRBV11-3; 11 bases agree with TRBD2. CDR1 is SGHNT and CDR2 is YENEEA in the germline V gene. V gave up 5 bases and J gave up 8 bases; unmatched junction bases: 8. The CDR3 spans 15 residues. In DNA form, the CDR3 reads TGTGCCAGCAGCGGTAGCGGGAGGGCTATAGATGAGCAGTTCTTC. Translation gives CASSGSGRAIDEQFF.

This clone occurred a few times. The chain employs TRBV28 and TRBJ1-2, with D perhaps matching TRBD1 (5 bases). Deletions cut 3 bases from V and 4 bases from J, with 9 bases between. Germline CDR1 and CDR2: MDHEN and SYDVKM. CDR3 length: 13 residues. Here the CDR3 reads CASSLGTSYGYTF. CDR3 sequence (DNA): TGTGCCAGCAGTTTGGGGACCTCCTATGGCTACACCTTC.

The V gene is TRBV19, the J gene TRBJ1-2, with 9 bases matching TRBD1. Germline V lookup: CDR1 LNHDA, CDR2 SQIVND (reference sequence). The CDR3 extends over 15 amino acids. With V trimmed by 1 base and J by 7 bases, 7 bases remained unmatched. CDR3 sequence (DNA): TGTGCCAGTAGTATAGGTACAGGGGGCATCGGTGGCTACACCTTC. It yields the protein CASSIGTGGIGGYTF.

This clone was picked up a small number of times. The V gene is TRBV11-3, the J gene TRBJ1-2; TRBD1 might be the D (6 bases). The germline gives CDR1 SGHNT, CDR2 YENEEA. This CDR3 contains 15 residues. Trimming removed 1 base from V and 6 bases from J, with 15 bases in between. CDR3 sequence: CASSLGVAAGDGYTF. CDR3 sequence (DNA): TGTGCCAGCAGCTTAGGGGTGGCGGCAGGGGATGGCTACACCTTC.

The sample holds a few counts of this clone. V is TRBV7-2 and J is TRBJ1-1; D is uncertain. CDR3 length equals 13 residues. Germline loops: CDR1 SGHTA, CDR2 FQGNSA. Trimming removed 0 bases from V and 1 base from J, with 3 bases in between. The CDR3 nucleotides read TGTGCCAGCAGCTTAGCCGAGAACACTGAAGCTTTCTTT. Protein sequence: CASSLAENTEAFF.

This clone was seen more than once but under ten times. This sequence joins TRBV15 and TRBJ2-3, with 10 nucleotides matching TRBD1. The germline V gene encodes CDR1 LNHNV and CDR2 YYDKDF (reference sequence). The CDR3 length is 18 residues. Trimming took 2 bases from V and 4 from J; bases not matched to a gene: 12. CDR3 region: CATSRSRDRGNAADTQYF. CDR3 bases: TGTGCCACCAGCAGAAGCAGGGACAGGGGTAATGCAGCAGATACGCAGTATTTT. Full variable domain (rest looked up from reference TRBV15 and TRBJ2-3): DAMVIQNPRYQVTQFGKPVTLSCSQTLNHNVMYWYQQKSSQAPKLLFHYYDKDFNNEADTPDNFQSRRPNTSFCFLDIRSPGLGDTAMYLCATSRSRDRGNAADTQYFGPGTRLTVL.

V usage is TRBV9 and J usage is TRBJ2-3, with TRBD2 as a possible D gene (5 bases). Germline V gene sequence: CDR1 SGDLS, CDR2 YYNGEE. This CDR3 contains 17 residues. V gave up 2 bases and J gave up 3 bases, with 19 bases separating them. CDR3 loop: CASSVAGGRRGTDTQYF. The CDR3 DNA is TGTGCCAGCAGCGTGGCCGGTGGGCGGAGAGGGACAGATACGCAGTATTTT.

This sequence joins TRBV19 and TRBJ2-2, with D possibly TRBD1 on 5 matching bases. CDR3 length: 15 residues. Per the germline V gene, CDR1 is LNHDA and CDR2 is SQIVND (reference sequence). Trimming took off 7 bases at V and 5 bases at J, with 17 bases between the two ends. The CDR3 is CASNWASTGTGELFF. CDR3 DNA sequence: TGTGCCAGTAACTGGGCCTCAACAGGAACCGGGGAGCTGTTTTTT.

This clone occurred a few times. The V gene is TRBV11-3, the J gene TRBJ1-5; D is unresolved. Germline V gene lookup returns CDR1 SGHNT and CDR2 YENEEA. The CDR3 contains 14 residues. The germline V and J ends were trimmed by 1 base and 4 bases, with 8 bases remaining between them. CDR3 sequence reads: CASSLGAVNQPQHF. For the CDR3, the DNA is TGTGCCAGCAGCTTAGGGGCGGTTAATCAGCCCCAGCATTTT.

In this sample, this clone turned up a few times. V is TRBV9 and J is TRBJ1-5, with 9 positions matching TRBD1. CDR1 is SGDLS, CDR2 YYNGEE, per germline. The CDR3 consists of 14 residues. Germline trimming cut 6 bases from V and 5 bases from J; bases unmatched to any gene: 6. The CDR3, as DNA: TGTGCCAGCAAACGGGACAGGGAGTATCAGCCCCAGCATTTT. This sequence encodes CASKRDREYQPQHF.

This clone is classed as medium-sized. The chain uses TRBV11-3 and TRBJ1-4; the D is unclear. This CDR3 comprises 14 residues. V was trimmed by 3 bases and J by 9 bases, leaving 14 bases between them. In germline, CDR1 is SGHNT, CDR2 YENEEA. This CDR3 is CASSLLSRRKKLFF. For the CDR3, the DNA is TGTGCCAGCAGCTTGTTATCCCGGCGGAAAAAACTGTTTTTT.

This clone was counted a single time. The chain joins TRBV18 to TRBJ2-3; D not resolved. Trimming removed 7 bases from V and 3 bases from J, with 8 bases in between. The V gene's germline CDR1 is KGHSH and CDR2 LQKENI. This CDR3 has 12 amino acids. The CDR3 loop is CASYQSTDTQYF. The CDR3 region has the DNA TGTGCCAGCTACCAATCTACAGATACGCAGTATTTT.